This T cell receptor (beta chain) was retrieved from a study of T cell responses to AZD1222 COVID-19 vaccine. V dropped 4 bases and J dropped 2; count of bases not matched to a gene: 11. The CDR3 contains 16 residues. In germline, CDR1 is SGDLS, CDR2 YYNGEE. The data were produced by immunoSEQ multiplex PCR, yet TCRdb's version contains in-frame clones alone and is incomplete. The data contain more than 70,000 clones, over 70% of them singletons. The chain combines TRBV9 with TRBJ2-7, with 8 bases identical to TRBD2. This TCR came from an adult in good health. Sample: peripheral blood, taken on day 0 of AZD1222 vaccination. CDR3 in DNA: TGTGCCAGCAGCACGGGGGTGGCGGGAGGTACCTACGAGCAGTACTTC. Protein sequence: CASSTGVAGGTYEQYF. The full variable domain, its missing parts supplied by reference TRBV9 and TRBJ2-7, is DSGVTQTPKHLITATGQRVTLRCSPRSGDLSVYWYQQSLDQGLQFLIQYYNGEERAKGNILERFSAQQFPDLHSELNLSSLELGDSALYFCASSTGVAGGTYEQYFGPGTRLTVT.